These T cell receptor beta chains were read from a single sample in a study of blood T cell repertoires in COVID-19. Here immunoSEQ multiplex PCR was the method, and the copy in TCRdb shows in-frame clones only, minus some. The sample comprises some 510,000 clones, 85% to 90% of which are singletons, and less than 2% rests with the top ten. The sample consisted of PBMCs or T cells enriched from blood (not recorded which). The source is a woman aged 40 to 49 who had recovered from COVID-19. The CDR3 runs from the conserved cysteine through the conserved F or W. The order of the fields is clone size, J gene, D gene, V gene, CDR3 protein, CDR3 DNA. The D gene is left open where the match is weak. Clone size is stated in some rows and not others, as once, few, many or a class when expanded.

NA,TRBJ2-7,NA,TRBV4-3,CASSPWKDRRDEQYF,TGCGCCAGCAGCCCCTGGAAAGACAGGCGCGACGAGCAGTACTTC
NA,TRBJ2-1,TRBD1,TRBV18,CASSPWGQDNEQFF,TGTGCCAGCTCACCATGGGGACAGGACAATGAGCAGTTCTTC
NA,TRBJ1-5,NA,TRBV6-6,CASSRIRMPGNQPQHF,TGTGCCAGCAGTCGTATAAGAATGCCGGGCAATCAGCCCCAGCATTTT
NA,TRBJ2-7,TRBD1,TRBV11-2,CASSSVTGGTYEQYF,TGTGCCAGCAGCTCGGTGACAGGGGGCACCTACGAGCAGTACTTC
NA,TRBJ2-7,TRBD1,TRBV3-1/TRBV3-2,CASSQGTGGVDYEQYF,TGTGCCAGCAGCCAGGGTACAGGGGGAGTTGACTACGAGCAGTACTTC
NA,TRBJ2-1,TRBD1,TRBV6-2/TRBV6-3,CASSNHRGSDNEQFF,TGTGCCAGCAGTAACCACAGGGGTTCCGACAATGAGCAGTTCTTC
NA,TRBJ2-6,TRBD1,TRBV7-8,CASVRGLPLGANVLTF,TGTGCCAGCGTAAGGGGGCTCCCCCTTGGGGCCAACGTCCTGACTTTC
NA,TRBJ2-1,NA,TRBV5-1,CASSLQHNEQFF,TGCGCCAGCAGCTTACAACACAATGAGCAGTTCTTC
NA,TRBJ2-7,TRBD2,TRBV6-1,CASSEAASGTTYEQYF,TGTGCCAGCAGTGAAGCAGCGAGCGGGACTACCTACGAGCAGTACTTC
NA,TRBJ2-2,TRBD2,TRBV7-8,CASSFPRLEAGDTGELFF,TGTGCCAGCAGCTTTCCTCGACTAGAGGCGGGAGATACCGGGGAGCTGTTTTTT
NA,TRBJ2-7,TRBD2,TRBV11-3,CASSLGGTTSYEQYF,TGTGCCAGCAGCTTAGGGGGGACTACCAGCTACGAGCAGTACTTC
NA,TRBJ2-2,NA,TRBV19,CASSITGRTNTGELFF,TGTGCCAGTAGTATCACAGGGCGGACGAACACCGGGGAGCTGTTTTTT
NA,TRBJ1-2,NA,TRBV19,CASSKRSDIQGGYTF,TGTGCCAGTAGTAAAAGGTCGGACATCCAAGGCGGCTACACCTTC
once,TRBJ1-4,NA,TRBV24-1,CATSDGLLNRELEKLFF,TGTGCCACCAGTGATGGCCTGCTCAACAGGGAGTTGGAAAAACTGTTTTTT
NA,TRBJ2-1,NA,TRBV20-1,CSASSGVLYNEQFF,TGCAGTGCCAGTAGCGGAGTCCTCTACAATGAGCAGTTCTTC
NA,TRBJ2-2,NA,TRBV3-1/TRBV3-2,CASSQRVQITGELFF,TGTGCCAGCAGCCAACGGGTGCAGATCACCGGGGAGCTGTTTTTT
NA,TRBJ2-7,NA,TRBV19,CASSQMGLWAEQYF,TGTGCCAGTAGTCAAATGGGCTTGTGGGCCGAGCAGTACTTC
NA,TRBJ1-1,TRBD1,TRBV6-2/TRBV6-3,CASSFGRTGRGTEAFF,TGTGCCAGCAGTTTCGGGCGGACAGGGCGGGGAACTGAAGCTTTCTTT
NA,TRBJ1-1,NA,TRBV4-1,CASSRGQQNTEAFF,TGCGCCAGCAGCCGAGGACAGCAGAACACTGAAGCTTTCTTT
NA,TRBJ1-5,TRBD1,TRBV24-1,CATSDRGTGSNQPQHF,TGTGCCACCAGTGACAGAGGGACAGGTAGCAATCAGCCCCAGCATTTT
NA,TRBJ1-4,TRBD1,TRBV6-2/TRBV6-3,CASSFGQGRANEKLFF,TGTGCCAGCAGTTTCGGACAGGGGAGAGCTAATGAAAAACTGTTTTTT
NA,TRBJ1-5,NA,TRBV19,CASSNVQGWGNQPQHF,TGTGCCAGTAGTAATGTACAGGGTTGGGGAAATCAGCCCCAGCATTTT
NA,TRBJ1-6,NA,TRBV13,CASRQGEFSYNSPLHF,TGTGCCAGCCGGCAGGGCGAGTTCTCCTATAATTCACCCCTCCACTTT
NA,TRBJ2-3,TRBD1,TRBV4-1,CASSQDVQGRPDTQYF,TGCGCCAGCAGCCAAGATGTACAGGGGCGCCCAGATACGCAGTATTTT
once,TRBJ2-7,NA,TRBV11-3,CASSSLAKTYEQYF,TGTGCCAGCAGCTCGCTAGCGAAAACCTACGAGCAGTACTTC